One sample yielded the 7 T cell receptor beta chains listed below, sequenced in a study of cytomegalovirus exposure and HLA in healthy donors. PCR was performed using 60 Vbeta and 13 Jbeta primers. This table comes from immunoSEQ multiplex PCR, and its TCRdb copy is limited to in-frame clones, with some not included. There are some 64,000 clones in the sample; about 90% occur only once, and approximately 1.5% lies in the top ten. Sequenced: PBMCs. These receptors were taken from a man aged 25 to 45 in good health and CMV-seropositive.

The chain has TRBV28 and TRBJ2-3; weak D call: TRBD1 (6 bases). This CDR3 contains 14 residues. The germline V gene encodes CDR1 MDHEN and CDR2 SYDVKM. V dropped 8 bases and J dropped 0 bases, with 12 bases sitting between them. The CDR3 nucleotides read TGTGCCAGCGGCGACAGGACTAGCACAGATACGCAGTATTTT. This gives the protein CASGDRTSTDTQYF.

This rearrangement joins TRBV18 to TRBJ1-1, with TRBD1 identical over 7 bases. The CDR3 is made up of 15 amino acids. V shed 4 bases, J shed 3 bases, and the junction held 8 bases outside the gene matches. Germline V CDR1 and CDR2: KGHSH, LQKENI. The CDR3 sequence is CASSRTGVGYTEAFF. As DNA, the CDR3 is TGTGCCAGCTCACGTACAGGGGTGGGGTACACTGAAGCTTTCTTT.

The chain links TRBV28 to TRBJ2-3; 9 bases are a match to TRBD1. The trim removed 6 bases at V and 5 bases at J, leaving 6 bases unmatched. This CDR3 contains 14 residues. The germline gives CDR1 MDHEN, CDR2 SYDVKM. The CDR3 DNA sequence: TGTGCCAGCAGCCGGGACAGGGAGTTAGATACGCAGTATTTT. This gives the protein CASSRDRELDTQYF.

This chain connects TRBV2 to TRBJ1-4; the D is unclear. V was shortened by 3 bases and J by 3 bases, with 8 bases between the two germline ends. Per germline, CDR1 SNHLY and CDR2 FYNNEI. The CDR3 runs to 14 residues. The CDR3 nucleotides read TGTGCCAGCAGTGAGACTTTAGCTAATGAAAAACTGTTTTTT. It codes for CASSETLANEKLFF.

CDR3 region: CASRLRDRVYEQYF. In DNA form, the CDR3 reads TGTGCCAGCAGGCTTCGGGACAGGGTCTACGAGCAGTACTTC. This rearrangement joins TRBV6-5 to TRBJ2-7; 9 nucleotides agree with TRBD1. Germline CDR1 and CDR2: MNHEY and SVGAGI. CDR3 length equals 14 residues. The V and J ends lost 6 bases and 3 bases, in that order; junction bases with no gene match: 6.

The chain couples TRBV5-5 to TRBJ1-1, with a weak D call TRBD1 (5 bases). The ends were cut back, 2 bases at V and 3 bases at J, with 11 bases in the middle. The CDR3 has 14 residues. Germline V gene sequence: CDR1 SGHKS, CDR2 YYEKEE (reference sequence). CDR3 nucleotide sequence: TGTGCCAGCAGCTTCCGCAGGGCGGACACTGAAGCTTTCTTT. Protein: CASSFRRADTEAFF.

The sample holds one count of this clone. The chain couples TRBV7-3 to TRBJ2-1; 7 bases agree with TRBD1. In germline, CDR1 is SGHTA, CDR2 FQGTGA. With V trimmed by 5 bases and J by 8 bases, 3 bases remained unmatched. The CDR3 has 12 amino acids. CDR3 in DNA: TGTGCCAGCAGCCCGACAGGGCATGAGCAGTTCTTC. Amino acids: CASSPTGHEQFF.